The sequence of this T cell receptor (beta chain) was determined in a study of cytomegalovirus exposure and HLA in healthy donors. Germline V gene data show CDR1 as SNHLY and CDR2 as FYNNEI. The CDR3 is 17 residues long. V lost 4 bases to trimming and J lost 1 base, with 16 bases between them. The study ran its PCR with 60 Vbeta and 13 Jbeta primers. Produced via immunoSEQ multiplex PCR; TCRdb's table is partial and in-frame only. The sample has about 120,000 clones, around 81% seen once. This chain connects TRBV2 to TRBJ2-2, with a tentative D call TRBD2 (5 bases). Source material: PBMCs. The receptor was derived from a woman aged 40 to 49 in good health and CMV-seronegative. The CDR3 protein is CASSGARWSGNTGELFF. The CDR3 DNA reads TGTGCCAGCAGTGGTGCGAGGTGGAGCGGGAACACCGGGGAGCTGTTTTTT.